This entry lists 9 T cell receptor beta chains sequenced from one sample in a study of identical twins. TCRdb reprocessed the 5' RACE reads with MiXCR, giving one entry per CDR3 protein. Of roughly 1.6 million distinct CDR3 sequences detected, around a third appear once; the ten largest clones hold more than 0.25%. The sequencing input was cord blood. These receptors came from a newborn girl in good health.

The J gene is TRBJ1-1, the V gene TRBV20-1; 7 bases line up with TRBD1. Germline V CDR1 and CDR2: DFQATT, SNEGSKA (reference sequence). CDR3 length: 13 residues. Trimming cost V 5 bases and J 1 base; bases outside gene matches: 4. The CDR3 coding sequence is TGCAGTGCTCCAAACAGGGGGAACACTGAAGCTTTCTTT. Encoded protein: CSAPNRGNTEAFF.

This clonotype has a handful of counts. The chain uses TRBV28 and TRBJ2-7, with no clear D. Germline V gene lookup returns CDR1 MDHEN and CDR2 SYDVKM. The CDR3 loop spans 13 amino acids. With 9 bases removed from V and 5 bases from J, the gap between germline ends came to 17 bases. The CDR3: CASKTANHNEQYF. The DNA for the CDR3 is TGTGCCAGTAAGACGGCGAACCACAACGAGCAGTACTTC.

This rearrangement joins TRBV10-2 to TRBJ2-6; 8 bases match TRBD1. After removal of 7 bases from V and 0 bases from J, the junction contained 8 bases not matched to a gene. The CDR3 length is 17 residues. The V gene's germline CDR1 is WSHSY and CDR2 SAAADI. The DNA for the CDR3 is TGCGCCAGCATGTTGGGACAGGCAAGCTCTGGGGCCAACGTCCTGACTTTC. Residues: CASMLGQASSGANVLTF.

This clonotype was counted ten times or more. The chain combines TRBV5-1 with TRBJ2-3; D remains ambiguous. Trimming took 3 bases from V and 6 from J, leaving 8 bases between them. In germline, CDR1 is SGHRS, CDR2 YFSETQ. The CDR3 spans 12 residues. As DNA, the CDR3 is TGCGCCAGCAGCTCCGCCGGTGATACGCAGTATTTT. Translated, it gives CASSSAGDTQYF. Based on the CDR3 plus reference TRBV5-1 and TRBJ2-3, the full variable domain is KAGVTQTPRYLIKTRGQQVTLSCSPISGHRSVSWYQQTPGQGLQFLFEYFSETQRNKGNFPGRFSGRQFSNSRSEMNVSTLELGDSALYLCASSSAGDTQYFGPGTRLTVL.

The chain is built from TRBV2 and TRBJ1-2; D unclear. CDR1 is SNHLY and CDR2 is FYNNEI in the germline V gene. The CDR3 consists of 15 residues. The V gene lost 4 bases and the J gene lost 0 bases, with 12 bases spanning the gap. This CDR3 reads CASSVGIDANYGYTF. CDR3 nucleotides: TGTGCCAGCAGTGTCGGGATCGATGCTAACTATGGCTACACCTTC.

The V and J genes are TRBV11-2 and TRBJ2-1; 16 bases line up with TRBD2. The J call is uncertain, as TRBJ2-7 better fits the DNA end. The CDR3 length is 18 residues. The germline CDR1 and CDR2 sequences are SGHAT and FQNNGV. DNA of the CDR3: TGTGCCAGCAGCCCGGGACTAGCGGGGGGGGGCTCCTACAATGAGCAGTACTTC. Encoded protein: CASSPGLAGGGSYNEQYF.

This clonotype has just a few counts. The chain has TRBV12-3 or TRBV12-4 and TRBJ2-7; 8 bases fit TRBD1. V shed 6 bases and J 0 bases; nucleotides not matched to a gene: 7. This CDR3 has 15 amino acids. The CDR3 coding sequence is TGTGCCAGCAGCCCTCACAGGGGGAGCTCCTACGAGCAGTACTTC. It translates to CASSPHRGSSYEQYF.

The rearrangement links TRBV5-1 to TRBJ2-1, with a tentative D call TRBD2 (5 bases). V was shortened by 4 bases and J by 4 bases, with 24 bases between the two germline ends. The germline CDR1 and CDR2 sequences are SGHRS and YFSETQ. The CDR3 runs to 18 residues. CDR3 DNA: TGCGCCAGCAGCCGTACAATCGGACTCTTCGAAGCTTACAATGAGCAGTTCTTC. Translation: CASSRTIGLFEAYNEQFF.

This chain links TRBV12-3 or TRBV12-4 with TRBJ1-5; 7 positions match TRBD1. The CDR3 covers 12 residues. Unmatched junction bases numbered 3, after V lost 1 base and J lost 12 bases. DNA for the CDR3: TGTGCCAGCAGTTTAGAGGGACAGAGCCAGCATTTT. Its protein product is CASSLEGQSQHF.